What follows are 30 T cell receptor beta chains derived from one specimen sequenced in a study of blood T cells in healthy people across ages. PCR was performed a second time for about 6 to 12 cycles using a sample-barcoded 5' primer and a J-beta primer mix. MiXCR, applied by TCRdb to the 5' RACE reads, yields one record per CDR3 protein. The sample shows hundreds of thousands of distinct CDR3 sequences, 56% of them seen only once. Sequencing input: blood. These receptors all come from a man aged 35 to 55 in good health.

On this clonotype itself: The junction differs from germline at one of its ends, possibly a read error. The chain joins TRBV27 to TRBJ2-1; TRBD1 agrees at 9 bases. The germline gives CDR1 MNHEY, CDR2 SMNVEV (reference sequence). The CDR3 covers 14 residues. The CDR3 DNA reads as TGTGCCAGCAGTCCGGGACAGGGATACAGTGAGCAGTTCTTC. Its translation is CASSPGQGYSEQFF.

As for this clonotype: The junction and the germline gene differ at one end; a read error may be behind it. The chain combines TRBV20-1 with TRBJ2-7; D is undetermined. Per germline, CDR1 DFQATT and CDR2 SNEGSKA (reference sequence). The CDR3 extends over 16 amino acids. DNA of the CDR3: TGCGGTGCTAGAGAATTACGTCGGCAGGATAGATACGAGCAGTACTTC. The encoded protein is CGARELRRQDRYEQYF.

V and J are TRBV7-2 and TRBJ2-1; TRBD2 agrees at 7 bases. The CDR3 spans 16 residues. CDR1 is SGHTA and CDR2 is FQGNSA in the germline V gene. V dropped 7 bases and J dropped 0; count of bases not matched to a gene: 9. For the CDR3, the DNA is TGTGCCAGCACCCCGAGAGGCGGGAGCTCCTACAATGAGCAGTTCTTC. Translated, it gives CASTPRGGSSYNEQFF.

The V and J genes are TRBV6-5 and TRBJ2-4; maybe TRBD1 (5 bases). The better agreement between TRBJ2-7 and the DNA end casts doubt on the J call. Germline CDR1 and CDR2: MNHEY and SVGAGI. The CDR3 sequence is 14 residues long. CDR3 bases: TGTGCCAGCAGTCCGCAGGGTGGGGTCTACGAGCAGTACTTC. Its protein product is CASSPQGGVYEQYF.

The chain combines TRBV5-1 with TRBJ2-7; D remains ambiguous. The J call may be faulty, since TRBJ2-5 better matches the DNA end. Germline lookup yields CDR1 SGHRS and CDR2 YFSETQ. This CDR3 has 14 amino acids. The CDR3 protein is CASSLGAIKGTQYF. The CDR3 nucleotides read TGCGCCAGCAGCTTGGGAGCTATTAAGGGGACCCAGTACTTC.

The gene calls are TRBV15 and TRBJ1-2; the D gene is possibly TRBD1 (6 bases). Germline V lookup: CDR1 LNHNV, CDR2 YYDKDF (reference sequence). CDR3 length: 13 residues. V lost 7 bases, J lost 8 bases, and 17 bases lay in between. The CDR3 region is CATNQGSTTGYTF. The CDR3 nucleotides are TGTGCCACCAACCAGGGGTCGACCACCGGCTACACCTTC.

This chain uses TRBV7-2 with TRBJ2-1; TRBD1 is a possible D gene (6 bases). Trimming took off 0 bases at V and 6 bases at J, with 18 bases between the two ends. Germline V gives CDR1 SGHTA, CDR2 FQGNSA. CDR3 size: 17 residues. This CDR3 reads CASSLAGEGRGSNEQFF. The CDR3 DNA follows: TGTGCCAGCAGCTTAGCGGGTGAGGGCAGGGGTAGCAATGAGCAGTTCTTC.

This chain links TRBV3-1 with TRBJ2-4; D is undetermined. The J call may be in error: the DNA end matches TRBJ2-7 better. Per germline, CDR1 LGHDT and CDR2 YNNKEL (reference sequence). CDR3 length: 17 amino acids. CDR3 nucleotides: TGTGCCAGCAGCCAAGAAAGTCCAGACCTTCCTACCTACGAGCAGTACTTC. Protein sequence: CASSQESPDLPTYEQYF.

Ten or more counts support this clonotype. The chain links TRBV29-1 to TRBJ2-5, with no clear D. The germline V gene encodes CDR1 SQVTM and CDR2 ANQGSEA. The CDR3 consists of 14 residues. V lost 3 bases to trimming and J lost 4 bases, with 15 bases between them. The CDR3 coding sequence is TGCAGCGTTGACCAGCTAGGCTATCGAGAGACCCAGTACTTC. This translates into CSVDQLGYRETQYF.

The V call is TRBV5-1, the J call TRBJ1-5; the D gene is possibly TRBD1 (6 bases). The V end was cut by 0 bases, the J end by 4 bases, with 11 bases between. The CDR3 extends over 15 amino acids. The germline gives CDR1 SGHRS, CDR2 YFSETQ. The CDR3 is CASSLEGEQNQPQHF. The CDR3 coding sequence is TGCGCCAGCAGCTTGGAGGGGGAGCAGAATCAGCCCCAGCATTTT.

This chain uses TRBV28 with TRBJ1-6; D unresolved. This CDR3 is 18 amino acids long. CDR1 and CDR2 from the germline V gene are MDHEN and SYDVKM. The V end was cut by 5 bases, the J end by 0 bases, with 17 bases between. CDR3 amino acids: CASSASRRISSYNSPLHF. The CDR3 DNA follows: TGTGCCAGCAGTGCATCGAGAAGGATTAGCTCCTATAATTCACCCCTCCACTTT.

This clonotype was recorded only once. CDR3 sequence: CSVVPQGAKNIQYF. CDR3 DNA: TGCAGCGTTGTACCACAGGGGGCCAAAAACATTCAGTACTTC. The V gene is TRBV29-1, the J gene TRBJ2-4; 7 bases are shared with TRBD1. Germline V gene sequence: CDR1 SQVTM, CDR2 ANQGSEA. This CDR3 region has 14 residues. The J segment lost 1 base and the V segment lost 4 bases, leaving 4 bases of the junction unmatched.

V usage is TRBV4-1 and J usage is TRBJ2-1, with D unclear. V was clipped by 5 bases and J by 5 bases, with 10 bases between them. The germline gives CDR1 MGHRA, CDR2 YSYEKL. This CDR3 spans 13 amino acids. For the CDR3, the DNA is TGCGCCAGCAGCGCTCTGACTGACAATGAGCAGTTCTTC. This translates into CASSALTDNEQFF.

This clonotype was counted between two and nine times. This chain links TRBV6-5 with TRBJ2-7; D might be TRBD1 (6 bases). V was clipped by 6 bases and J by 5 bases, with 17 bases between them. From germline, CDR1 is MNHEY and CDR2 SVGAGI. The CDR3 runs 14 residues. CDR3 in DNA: TGTGCCAGCAGGAGACAGGCAGAATGGAACGAGCAGTACTTC. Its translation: CASRRQAEWNEQYF.

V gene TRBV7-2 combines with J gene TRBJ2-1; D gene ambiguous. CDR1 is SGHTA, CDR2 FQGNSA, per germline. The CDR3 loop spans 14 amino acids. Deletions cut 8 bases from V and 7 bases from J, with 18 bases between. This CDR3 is CASSPGEVWNEQFF. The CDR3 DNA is TGTGCCAGCTCCCCTGGCGAGGTGTGGAATGAGCAGTTCTTC.

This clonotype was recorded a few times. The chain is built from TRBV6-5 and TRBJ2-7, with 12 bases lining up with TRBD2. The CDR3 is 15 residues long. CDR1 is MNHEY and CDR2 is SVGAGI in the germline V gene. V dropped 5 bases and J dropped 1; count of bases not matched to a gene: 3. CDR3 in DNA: TGTGCCAGCAGTCTTACTAGCGGGAGGTCCTACGAGCAGTACTTC. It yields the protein CASSLTSGRSYEQYF.

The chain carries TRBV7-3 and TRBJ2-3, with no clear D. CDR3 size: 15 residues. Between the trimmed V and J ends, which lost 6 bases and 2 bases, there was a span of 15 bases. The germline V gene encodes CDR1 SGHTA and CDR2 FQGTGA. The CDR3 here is CASSKMGGVTDTQYF. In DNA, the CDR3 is TGTGCCAGCAGTAAGATGGGCGGTGTCACAGATACGCAGTATTTT.

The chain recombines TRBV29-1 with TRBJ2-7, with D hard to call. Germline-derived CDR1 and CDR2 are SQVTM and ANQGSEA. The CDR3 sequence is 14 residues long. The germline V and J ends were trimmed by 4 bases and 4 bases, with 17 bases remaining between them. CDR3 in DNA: TGCAGCGTTGTTTCTCTTGGGTCCACGTACGAGCAGTACTTC. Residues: CSVVSLGSTYEQYF.

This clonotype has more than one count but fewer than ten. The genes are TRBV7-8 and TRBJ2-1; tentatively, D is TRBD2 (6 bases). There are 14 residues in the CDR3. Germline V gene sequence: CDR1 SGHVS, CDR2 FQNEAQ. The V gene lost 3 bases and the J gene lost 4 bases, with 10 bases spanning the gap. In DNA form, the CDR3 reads TGTGCCAGCAGCTTCGAGACTAGATACAATGAGCAGTTCTTC. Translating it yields CASSFETRYNEQFF. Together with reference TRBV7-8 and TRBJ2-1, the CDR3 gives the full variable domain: GAGVSQSPRYKVAKRGQDVALRCDPISGHVSLFWYQQALGQGPEFLTYFQNEAQLDKSGLPSDRFFAERPEGSVSTLKIQRTQQEDSAVYLCASSFETRYNEQFFGPGTRLTVL.

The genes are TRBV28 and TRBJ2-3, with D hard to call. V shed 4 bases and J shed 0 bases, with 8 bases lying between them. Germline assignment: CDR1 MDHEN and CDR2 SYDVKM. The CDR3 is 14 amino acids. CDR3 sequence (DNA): TGTGCCAGCAGTTGGGCAGATAGCACAGATACGCAGTATTTT. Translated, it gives CASSWADSTDTQYF.

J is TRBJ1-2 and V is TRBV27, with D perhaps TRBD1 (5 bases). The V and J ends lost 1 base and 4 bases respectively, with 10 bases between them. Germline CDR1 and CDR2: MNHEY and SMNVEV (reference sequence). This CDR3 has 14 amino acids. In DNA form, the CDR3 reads TGTGCCAGCAGTTTATTGGGGGGGGTCTATGGCTACACCTTC. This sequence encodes CASSLLGGVYGYTF.

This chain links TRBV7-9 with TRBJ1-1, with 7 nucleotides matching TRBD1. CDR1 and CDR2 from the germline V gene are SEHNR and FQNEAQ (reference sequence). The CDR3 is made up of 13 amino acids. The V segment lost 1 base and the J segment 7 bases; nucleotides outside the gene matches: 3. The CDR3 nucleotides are TGTGCCAGCAGCTTAGGGACAGGTGTTGAAGCTTTCTTT. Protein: CASSLGTGVEAFF. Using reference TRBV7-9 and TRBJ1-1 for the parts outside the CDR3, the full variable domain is DTGVSQNPRHKITKRGQNVTFRCDPISEHNRLYWYRQTLGQGPEFLTYFQNEAQLEKSRLLSDRFSAERPKGSFSTLEIQRTEQGDSAMYLCASSLGTGVEAFFGQGTRLTVV.

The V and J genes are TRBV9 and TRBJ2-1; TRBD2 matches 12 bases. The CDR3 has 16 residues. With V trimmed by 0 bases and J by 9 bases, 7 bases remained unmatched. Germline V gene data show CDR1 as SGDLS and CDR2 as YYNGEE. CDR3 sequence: CASSVGLAGDKGEQFF. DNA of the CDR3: TGTGCCAGCAGCGTAGGACTAGCGGGAGACAAGGGTGAGCAGTTCTTC.

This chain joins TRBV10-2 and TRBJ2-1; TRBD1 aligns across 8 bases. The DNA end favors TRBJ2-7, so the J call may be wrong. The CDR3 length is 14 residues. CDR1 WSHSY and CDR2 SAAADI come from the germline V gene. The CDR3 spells CASSDPGGPNEQYF. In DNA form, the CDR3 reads TGCGCCAGCAGTGACCCAGGGGGCCCCAATGAGCAGTACTTC.

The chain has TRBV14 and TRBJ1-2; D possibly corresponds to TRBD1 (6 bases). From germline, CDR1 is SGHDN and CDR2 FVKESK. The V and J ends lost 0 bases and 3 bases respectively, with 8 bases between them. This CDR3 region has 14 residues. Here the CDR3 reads CASSQEKGDYGYTF. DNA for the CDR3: TGTGCCAGCAGCCAAGAGAAGGGGGACTATGGCTACACCTTC. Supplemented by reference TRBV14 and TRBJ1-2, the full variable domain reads EAGVTQFPSHSVIEKGQTVTLRCDPISGHDNLYWYRRVMGKEIKFLLHFVKESKQDESGMPNNRFLAERTGGTYSTLKVQPAELEDSGVYFCASSQEKGDYGYTFGSGTRLTVV.

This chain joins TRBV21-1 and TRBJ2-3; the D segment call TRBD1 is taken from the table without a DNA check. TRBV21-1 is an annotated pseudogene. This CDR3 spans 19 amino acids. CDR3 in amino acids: CASILKYARDRGDTDTQYF. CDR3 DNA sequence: TGTGCCAGCATCCTAAAGTATGCGAGGGACAGGGGGGACACAGATACGCAGTATTTT.

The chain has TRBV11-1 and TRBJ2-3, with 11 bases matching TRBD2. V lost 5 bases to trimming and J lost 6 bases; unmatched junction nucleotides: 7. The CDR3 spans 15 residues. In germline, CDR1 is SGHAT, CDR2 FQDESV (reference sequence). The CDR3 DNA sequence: TGTGCCAGCAGCCCCGGGACTAGCGGTAGGGATACGCAGTATTTT. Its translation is CASSPGTSGRDTQYF.

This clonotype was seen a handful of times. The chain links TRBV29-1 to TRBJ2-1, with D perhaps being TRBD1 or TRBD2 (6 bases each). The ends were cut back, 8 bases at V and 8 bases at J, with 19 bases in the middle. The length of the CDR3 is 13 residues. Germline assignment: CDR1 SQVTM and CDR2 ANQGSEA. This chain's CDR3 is CSHRGARWDEQFF. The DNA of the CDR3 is TGCAGCCATAGGGGGGCCCGGTGGGATGAGCAGTTCTTC.

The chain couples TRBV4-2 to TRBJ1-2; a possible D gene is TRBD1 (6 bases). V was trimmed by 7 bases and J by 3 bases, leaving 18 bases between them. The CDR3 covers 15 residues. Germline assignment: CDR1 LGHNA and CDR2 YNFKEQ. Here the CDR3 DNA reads TGTGCCAGCACGGCCCGGGGGGGCAAGGACTATGGCTACACCTTC. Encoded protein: CASTARGGKDYGYTF.

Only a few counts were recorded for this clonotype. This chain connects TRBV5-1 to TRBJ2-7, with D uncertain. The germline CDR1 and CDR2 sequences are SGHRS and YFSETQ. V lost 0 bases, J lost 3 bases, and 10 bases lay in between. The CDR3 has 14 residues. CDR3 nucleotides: TGCGCCAGCAGCTTGGAGCAGGAGATCTACGAGCAGTACTTC. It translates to CASSLEQEIYEQYF.